The clone carrying this T cell receptor (beta chain) has only a few counts. The antigen is undetermined. These data originate in a study of T-cell memory formation after mild COVID-19. Study details: Largely donor-specific sequence clusters came from two donors.

It was 5'RACE with constant-segment primers that produced the TCR alpha and TCR beta cDNA libraries, which carried sample barcodes and UMIs. Using its own MiXCR run on the 5' RACE reads, TCRdb lists one record per CDR3 protein. The table includes some 410,000 distinct CDR3 sequences, under 25% detected once. Germline V gene lookup returns CDR1 SGHRS and CDR2 YFSETQ. The CDR3 covers 13 residues. Between the trimmed V and J ends, which lost 1 base and 2 bases, there was a span of 7 bases. Study observations and caveats: Pre-infection memory already had some responding clones, implying cross-reactive memory joined.

Sequences were obtained from PBMCs or a T cell subset sorted from them (not recorded which). This TCR derives from an adult woman who had mild COVID-19 (a few samples of this study predate the infection). Cell type and time point are not known. This sequence joins TRBV5-1 and TRBJ2-7; the D is unclear. Here the CDR3 reads CASSLTLTYEQYF. The CDR3 DNA is TGCGCCAGCAGCTTGACACTTACCTACGAGCAGTACTTC.